Here is one T cell receptor (beta chain) with its context. Primers for the PCR totalled 60 Vbeta and 13 Jbeta. Assay: immunoSEQ multiplex PCR; the TCRdb copy retains only in-frame clones and omits some. The data contain roughly 120,000 clones, 74% of them singletons. CDR1 and CDR2 (germline): SGHDN, FVKESK. Trimming cost V 0 bases and J 6 bases, with 3 bases left between them. The CDR3 loop spans 11 amino acids. These data come from a study of cytomegalovirus exposure and HLA in healthy donors. Source material: PBMCs. This chain links TRBV14 with TRBJ2-7, with D hard to call. This clonotype was sampled from a woman in her 50s in good health and CMV-seropositive. CDR3 protein: CASSQEAEQYF. As DNA, the CDR3 is TGTGCCAGCAGCCAAGAGGCCGAGCAGTACTTC.